Shown below are 10 T cell receptor beta chains from a single sample sequenced in a study of T cells after posttransplantation cyclophosphamide. Assay used: immunoSEQ multiplex PCR; TCRdb lists only in-frame clones, some missing. This sample has about 9,700 clones, with roughly 98% found just once. The naive gate required viable CD3+CD4+ or CD3+CD8+ cells with CCR7+CD45RA+CD45RO-CD95-CD27+CD28+ phenotype. The material sequenced was naive CD4+ T cells sorted from PBMCs. These receptors were collected from a woman in her fifties or sixties in good health, CMV-negative, and a related stem cell transplant donor.

This chain connects TRBV4-2 to TRBJ2-2, with D possibly matching TRBD1 (6 bases). Trimming stripped 3 bases from V and 7 bases from J, with 12 bases between. This CDR3 is built from 14 residues. Germline-derived CDR1 and CDR2 are LGHNA and YNFKEQ. The CDR3 nucleotides read TGTGCCAGCAGCCAGGGGCAGGGGATCGGGGAGCTGTTTTTT. Its translation is CASSQGQGIGELFF.

This clone was seen a single time. This chain uses TRBV7-2 with TRBJ2-7, with a possible D match to TRBD1 (6 bases). The CDR3 spans 14 residues. In germline, CDR1 is SGHTA, CDR2 FQGNSA. V lost 1 base to trimming and J lost 0 bases, with 7 bases between them. The CDR3 here is CASSLGQASYEQYV. Here the CDR3 DNA reads TGTGCCAGCAGCTTAGGACAGGCCTCCTACGAGCAGTACGTC.

This clone appeared once. V gene TRBV4-2 combines with J gene TRBJ2-2, with 8 bases aligning to TRBD2. J was trimmed by 5 bases and V by 5 bases; bases with no gene match: 4. CDR1 and CDR2 (germline): LGHNA, YNFKEQ. The CDR3 length is 14 residues. CDR3 in DNA: TGTGCCAGCAGCGGGACTAGTAGAACCGGGGAGCTGTTTTTT. As protein: CASSGTSRTGELFF.

V and J are TRBV9 and TRBJ1-2; the match to TRBD1 covers 10 bases. The CDR3 runs to 15 residues. J gave up 5 bases and V 3 bases, and 7 bases lay outside the gene matches. CDR1 is SGDLS and CDR2 is YYNGEE in the germline V gene. In nucleotides, the CDR3 is TGTGCCAGCAGCGAGACAGGGGGCGGAGGATATGGCTACACCTTC. Protein sequence: CASSETGGGGYGYTF.

The chain recombines TRBV18 with TRBJ2-7; TRBD1 matches at 10 bases. Losses at the gene ends were 1 base for V and 5 bases for J; bases not matched to a gene: 2. The CDR3 is 14 residues long. Germline loops: CDR1 KGHSH, CDR2 LQKENI. The CDR3 nucleotides are TGTGCCAGCTCACCACGGACAGGGGGAGACGAGCAGTACGTC. This sequence encodes CASSPRTGGDEQYV.

This clone was seen only once. J is TRBJ2-2 and V is TRBV2; 8 bases fit TRBD2. Germline V lookup: CDR1 SNHLY, CDR2 FYNNEI. Trimming at V came to 2 bases and at J to 4 bases, leaving 3 bases not matched to a gene. This CDR3 has 15 amino acids. In DNA form, the CDR3 reads TGTGCCAGCAGTGAACATCGGGGGGGCACCGGGGAGCTGTTTTTT. This gives the protein CASSEHRGGTGELFF. The full variable domain, rest sourced from reference TRBV2 and TRBJ2-2, is EPEVTQTPSHQVTQMGQEVILRCVPISNHLYFYWYRQILGQKVEFLVSFYNNEISEKSEIFDDQFSVERPDGSNFTLKIRSTKLEDSAMYFCASSEHRGGTGELFFGEGSRLTVL.

The V gene is TRBV5-1, the J gene TRBJ2-1; 12 bases align to TRBD2. The CDR3 has 16 amino acids. Germline V gene sequence: CDR1 SGHRS, CDR2 YFSETQ. J was trimmed by 7 bases and V by 5 bases; bases with no gene match: 10. The CDR3 sequence is CASRDLAGGRANEQFF. The CDR3 coding sequence is TGCGCCAGCAGGGACCTAGCGGGAGGGAGAGCAAATGAGCAGTTCTTC.

The chain combines TRBV7-9 with TRBJ2-3, with 7 bases aligning to TRBD1. Germline V gene lookup returns CDR1 SEHNR and CDR2 FQNEAQ (reference sequence). The CDR3 runs to 14 residues. The ends lost 5 bases at V and 3 bases at J; junction bases unmatched: 5. Here the CDR3 DNA reads TGTGCCAGCAGCCCACAGGGGTTGACAGATACGCAGTATTTT. Protein: CASSPQGLTDTQYF.

The chain recombines TRBV13 with TRBJ1-2, with a weak D call TRBD1 (5 bases). CDR3 length: 13 residues. Trimming left V 0 bases short and J 7 bases short, with 9 bases between. Germline V gives CDR1 PRHDT, CDR2 FYEKMQ (reference sequence). The DNA for the CDR3 is TGTGCCAGCAGCTTAGGGAAGGGGTTTGGCTACACCTTC. Amino acid sequence: CASSLGKGFGYTF.

The DNA of the CDR3 is TGTGCCAGCAGCCGGCAATGGGGGGACAGGCAAGAGACCCAGTACTTC. The encoded protein is CASSRQWGDRQETQYF. The gene calls are TRBV11-2 and TRBJ2-5; 8 nucleotides align to TRBD1. CDR1 is SGHAT and CDR2 is FQNNGV in the germline V gene. V was pared by 5 bases and J by 2 bases, with 10 bases of the junction left unmatched. CDR3 size: 16 residues.